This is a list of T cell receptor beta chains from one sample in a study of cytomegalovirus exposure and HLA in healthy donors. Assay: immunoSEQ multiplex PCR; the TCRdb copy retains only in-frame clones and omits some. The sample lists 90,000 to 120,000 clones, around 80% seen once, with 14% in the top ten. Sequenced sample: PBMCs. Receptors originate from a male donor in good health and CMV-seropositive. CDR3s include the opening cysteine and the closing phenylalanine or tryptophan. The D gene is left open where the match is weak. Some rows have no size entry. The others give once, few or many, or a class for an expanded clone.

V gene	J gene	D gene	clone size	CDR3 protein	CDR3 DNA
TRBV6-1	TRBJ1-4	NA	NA	CASSRQPTNEKLFF	TGTGCCAGCAGTCGACAGCCAACTAATGAAAAACTGTTTTTT
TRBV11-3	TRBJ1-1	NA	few	CASSGGARAFF	TGTGCCAGCAGCGGGGGGGCTAGAGCTTTCTTT
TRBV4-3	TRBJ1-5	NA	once	CASSQDRAGRNQPQHF	TGCGCCAGCAGCCAAGATCGGGCAGGGCGGAATCAGCCCCAGCATTTT
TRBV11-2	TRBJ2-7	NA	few	CASSATRGVSYEQYF	TGTGCCAGCAGCGCCACTCGCGGGGTGAGCTACGAGCAGTACTTC
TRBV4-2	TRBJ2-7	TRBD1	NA	CASSQEGTGPYEQYF	TGTGCCAGCAGCCAGGAAGGGACAGGGCCCTACGAGCAGTACTTC
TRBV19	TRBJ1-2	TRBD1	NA	CASSIVQGALGYTF	TGTGCCAGTAGTATTGTACAGGGGGCGCTTGGCTACACCTTC
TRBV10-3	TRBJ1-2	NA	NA	CAISEMTANYGYTF	TGTGCCATCAGTGAAATGACAGCTAACTATGGCTACACCTTC
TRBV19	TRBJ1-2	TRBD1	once	CASSIGDRGNYGYTF	TGTGCCAGTAGTATCGGAGACAGGGGAAACTATGGCTACACCTTC
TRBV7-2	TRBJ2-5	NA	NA	CASSFGPTQETQYF	TGTGCCAGCAGCTTTGGCCCAACCCAAGAGACCCAGTACTTC
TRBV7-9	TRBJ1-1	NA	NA	CASSLNREEAFF	TGTGCCAGCAGCTTAAACAGGGAAGAAGCTTTCTTT
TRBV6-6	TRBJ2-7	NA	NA	CASSSGGGQGLYEQYF	TGTGCCAGCAGTTCGGGAGGGGGACAGGGCCTCTACGAGCAGTACTTC
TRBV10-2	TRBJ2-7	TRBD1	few	CASTDRGEQYF	TGCGCCAGCACGGACAGGGGCGAGCAGTACTTC
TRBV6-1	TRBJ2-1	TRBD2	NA	CASSEASGSYNEQFF	TGTGCCAGCAGTGAGGCTAGCGGGTCCTACAATGAGCAGTTCTTC
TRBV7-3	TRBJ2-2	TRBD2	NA	CASSLMASGGNTGELFF	TGTGCCAGCAGCTTAATGGCTAGCGGGGGGAACACCGGGGAGCTGTTTTTT
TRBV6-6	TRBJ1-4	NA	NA	CASNRGRKNEKLFF	TGTGCCAGCAATCGGGGTCGGAAGAATGAAAAACTGTTTTTT
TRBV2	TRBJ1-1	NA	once	CASRGITEAFF	TGTGCCAGCCGGGGGATAACTGAAGCTTTCTTT
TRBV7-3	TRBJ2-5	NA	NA	CASSQGQKETQYF	TGTGCCAGCAGCCAAGGACAGAAAGAGACCCAGTACTTC
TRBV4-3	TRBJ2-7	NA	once	CASSQMGGYEQYF	TGCGCCAGCAGCCAAATGGGGGGCTACGAGCAGTACTTC
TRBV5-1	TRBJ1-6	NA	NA	CASSVWGADSPLHF	TGCGCCAGCAGCGTATGGGGAGCCGATTCACCCCTCCACTTT
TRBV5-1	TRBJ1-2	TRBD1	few	CASSPDRNRIYGYTF	TGCGCCAGCAGCCCGGACAGGAATCGTATCTATGGCTACACCTTC
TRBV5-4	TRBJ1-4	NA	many	CASSPTGSPNEKLFF	TGTGCCAGCAGCCCAACAGGCTCGCCCAATGAAAAACTGTTTTTT
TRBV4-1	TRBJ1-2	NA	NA	CASSLEDNSVYGYTF	TGCGCCAGCAGCCTAGAAGATAACAGTGTCTATGGCTACACCTTC
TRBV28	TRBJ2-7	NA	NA	CASRRYYEQYF	TGTGCCAGCAGGAGGTACTACGAGCAGTACTTC
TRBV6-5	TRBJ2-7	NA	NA	CASSSYTRRNEQYF	TGTGCCAGCAGTAGTTACACCCGGAGGAACGAGCAGTACTTC
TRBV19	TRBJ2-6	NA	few	CASGTLSGANVLTF	TGTGCCAGTGGGACACTCTCTGGGGCCAACGTCCTGACTTTC
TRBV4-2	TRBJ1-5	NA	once	CASSQDDQPQHF	TGTGCCAGCAGCCAAGACGATCAGCCCCAGCATTTT
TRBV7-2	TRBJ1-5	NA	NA	CASSLASAGNQPQHF	TGTGCCAGCAGCTTAGCCTCTGCAGGAAATCAGCCCCAGCATTTT
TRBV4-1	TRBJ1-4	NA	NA	CASSQEIGRGNEKLFF	TGCGCCAGCAGCCAAGAGATCGGCAGGGGTAATGAAAAACTGTTTTTT
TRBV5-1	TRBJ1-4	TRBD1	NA	CASSLRQGDEKLFF	TGCGCCAGCAGCTTGAGGCAGGGGGATGAAAAACTGTTTTTT
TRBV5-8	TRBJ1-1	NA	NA	CASSGRQRLGNTEAFF	TGTGCCAGCAGCGGCCGACAGAGGCTGGGGAACACTGAAGCTTTCTTT
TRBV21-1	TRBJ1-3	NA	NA	CASTGNTIYF	TGTGCCAGCACGGGGAACACCATATATTTT
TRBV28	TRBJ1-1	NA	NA	CASRQGQGANTEAFF	TGTGCCAGCAGGCAGGGGCAGGGCGCGAACACTGAAGCTTTCTTT
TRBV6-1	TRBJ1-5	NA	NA	CASRGWGDQPQHF	TGTGCCAGCAGAGGGTGGGGAGATCAGCCCCAGCATTTT
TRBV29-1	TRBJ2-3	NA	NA	CSVGNPSGDTQYF	TGCAGCGTTGGTAACCCGAGCGGAGATACGCAGTATTTT
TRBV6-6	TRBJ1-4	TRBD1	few	CASSYSGDREELFF	TGTGCCAGCAGTTACTCGGGCGACAGGGAAGAACTGTTTTTT
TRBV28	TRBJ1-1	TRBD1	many	CASRNRGENTEAFF	TGTGCCAGCAGAAACAGGGGGGAGAACACTGAAGCTTTCTTT
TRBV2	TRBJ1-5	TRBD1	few	CASGWDRTNQPQHF	TGTGCCAGCGGGTGGGACAGAACCAATCAGCCCCAGCATTTT
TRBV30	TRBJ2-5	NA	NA	CAWKRRGGETQYF	TGTGCCTGGAAAAGGCGGGGTGGAGAGACCCAGTACTTC
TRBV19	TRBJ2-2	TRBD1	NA	CASSIGQGVTTGELFF	TGTGCCAGTAGTATCGGTCAGGGGGTAACCACCGGGGAGCTGTTTTTT
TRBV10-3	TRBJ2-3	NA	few	CAISERGLRSGNTDTQYF	TGTGCCATCAGTGAACGAGGGCTTCGTAGCGGCAACACAGATACGCAGTATTTT
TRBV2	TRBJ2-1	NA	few	CASKSDRYNEQFF	TGTGCCAGCAAATCGGACAGATACAATGAGCAGTTCTTC
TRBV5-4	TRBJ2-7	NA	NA	CASSLDGGPSYEQYF	TGTGCCAGCAGCTTGGACGGGGGTCCCTCCTACGAGCAGTACTTC
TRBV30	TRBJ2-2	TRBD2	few	CAWGWTGGDTGELFF	TGTGCCTGGGGTTGGACCGGGGGGGACACCGGGGAGCTGTTTTTT
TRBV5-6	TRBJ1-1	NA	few	CASSLIIWEMNTEAFF	TGTGCCAGCAGCTTAATTATTTGGGAGATGAACACTGAAGCTTTCTTT
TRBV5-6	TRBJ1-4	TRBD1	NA	CASSYFGTANEKLFF	TGTGCCAGCAGCTACTTCGGGACAGCGAATGAAAAACTGTTTTTT
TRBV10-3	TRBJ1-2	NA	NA	CAISESFLQALIPNYGYTF	TGTGCCATCAGTGAGTCGTTCCTTCAGGCTCTAATACCCAACTATGGCTACACCTTC
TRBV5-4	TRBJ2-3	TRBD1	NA	CASSPTGIRQGVTQYF	TGTGCCAGCAGCCCAACTGGTATTCGTCAGGGGGTTACGCAGTATTTT
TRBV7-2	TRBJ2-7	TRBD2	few	CASSIVSGGADEQYF	TGTGCCAGCAGCATAGTTAGCGGGGGGGCGGACGAGCAGTACTTC
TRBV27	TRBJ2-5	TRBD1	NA	CASSRSKGAQTQYF	TGTGCCAGCAGTCGCAGTAAGGGGGCCCAGACCCAGTACTTC
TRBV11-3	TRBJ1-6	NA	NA	CASSGDNSPLHF	TGTGCCAGCTCGGGGGATAATTCACCCCTCCACTTT
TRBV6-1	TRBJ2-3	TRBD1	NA	CASSPDRGGRDTQYF	TGTGCCAGCAGCCCGGACAGGGGAGGGAGAGATACGCAGTATTTT
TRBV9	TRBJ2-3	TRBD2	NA	CASGPIAGGADTQYF	TGTGCCAGCGGACCTATAGCGGGGGGCGCGGATACGCAGTATTTT
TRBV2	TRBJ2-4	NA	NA	CASMRTLLAKNIQYF	TGTGCCAGTATGCGGACATTACTAGCCAAAAACATTCAGTACTTC
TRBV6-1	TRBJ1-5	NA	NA	CASSGEGGYQPQHF	TGTGCCAGCAGTGGGGAGGGGGGATATCAGCCCCAGCATTTT
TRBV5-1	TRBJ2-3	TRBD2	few	CASSSAGGRTDTQYF	TGCGCCAGCAGCTCCGCGGGGGGACGCACAGATACGCAGTATTTT
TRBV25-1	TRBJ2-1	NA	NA	CASSDWGQRRQFF	TGTGCCAGCAGTGACTGGGGGCAAAGACGTCAGTTCTTC
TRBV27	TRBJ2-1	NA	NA	CASSLVQAYNEQFF	TGTGCCAGCAGTTTAGTCCAGGCCTACAATGAGCAGTTCTTC
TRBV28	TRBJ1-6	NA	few	CASSMQGTGNSPLHF	TGTGCCAGCAGCATGCAGGGGACGGGTAATTCACCCCTCCACTTT
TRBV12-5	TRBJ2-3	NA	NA	CASGLVNRGLVRTDTQYF	TGTGCTAGTGGTTTGGTAAATAGGGGACTTGTAAGGACAGATACGCAGTATTTT
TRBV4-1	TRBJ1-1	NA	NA	CASSQGRHGGSQSVIHTEAFF	TGCGCCAGCAGCCAAGGGAGGCACGGAGGGAGCCAATCGGTTATCCACACTGAAGCTTTCTTT